This T cell receptor beta chain was sequenced in a study of neurological immune-mediated disorders. General study points: Private repertoires in all groups were suggested by the finding that expanded clones across subjects shared no CDR3 amino acid sequences.

Ten or more counts support this clonotype. Its antigen is unidentified. After removal of 6 bases from V and 0 bases from J, the junction contained 5 bases not matched to a gene. Germline V gene lookup returns CDR1 MNHEY and CDR2 SVGEGT. The CDR3 totals 16 residues. TCRdb reanalysed the 5' RACE reads using MiXCR and keeps one entry per CDR3 protein. This sample has roughly 56,000 distinct CDR3 sequences; about an eighth occur once, and the top ten carry approximately 1.8%. J is TRBJ1-6 and V is TRBV6-2 or TRBV6-3, with TRBD1 matching over 7 bases. Sequences were obtained from PBMCs. The receptor was derived from a man between 60 and 70 years old in good health. The CDR3 loop is CASSYRDSSYNSPLHF. CDR3 nucleotides: TGTGCCAGCAGCTACAGGGACAGCTCCTATAATTCACCCCTCCACTTT.